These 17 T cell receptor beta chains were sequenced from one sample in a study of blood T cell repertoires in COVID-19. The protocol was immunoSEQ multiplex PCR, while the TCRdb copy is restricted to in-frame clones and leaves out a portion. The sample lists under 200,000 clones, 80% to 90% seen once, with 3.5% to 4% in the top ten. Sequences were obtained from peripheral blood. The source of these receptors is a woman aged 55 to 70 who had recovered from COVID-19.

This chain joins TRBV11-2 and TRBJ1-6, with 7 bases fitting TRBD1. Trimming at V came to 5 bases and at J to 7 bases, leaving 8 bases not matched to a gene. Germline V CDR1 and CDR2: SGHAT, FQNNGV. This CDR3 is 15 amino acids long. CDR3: CASSQTGVGNSPLHF. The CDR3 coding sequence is TGTGCCAGCAGCCAAACAGGGGTGGGGAATTCACCCCTCCACTTT.

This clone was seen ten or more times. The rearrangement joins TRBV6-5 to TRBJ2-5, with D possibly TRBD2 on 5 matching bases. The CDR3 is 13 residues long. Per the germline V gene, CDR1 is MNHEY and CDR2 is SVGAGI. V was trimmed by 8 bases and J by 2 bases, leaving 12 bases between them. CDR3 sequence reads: CASRGSGQETQYF. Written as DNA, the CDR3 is TGTGCCAGCCGAGGCTCGGGACAAGAGACCCAGTACTTC.

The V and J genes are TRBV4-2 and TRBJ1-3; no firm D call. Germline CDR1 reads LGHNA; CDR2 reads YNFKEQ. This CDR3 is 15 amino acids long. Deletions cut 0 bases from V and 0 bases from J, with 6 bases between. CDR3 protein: CASSQDTVSGNTIYF. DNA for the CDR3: TGTGCCAGCAGCCAAGATACTGTCTCTGGAAACACCATATATTTT.

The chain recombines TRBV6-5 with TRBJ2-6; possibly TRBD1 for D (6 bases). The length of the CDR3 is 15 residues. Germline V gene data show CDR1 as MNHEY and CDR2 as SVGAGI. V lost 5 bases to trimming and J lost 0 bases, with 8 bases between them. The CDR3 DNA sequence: TGTGCCAGCAGTAAACAGGGCTCTGGGGCCAACGTCCTGACTTTC. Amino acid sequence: CASSKQGSGANVLTF.

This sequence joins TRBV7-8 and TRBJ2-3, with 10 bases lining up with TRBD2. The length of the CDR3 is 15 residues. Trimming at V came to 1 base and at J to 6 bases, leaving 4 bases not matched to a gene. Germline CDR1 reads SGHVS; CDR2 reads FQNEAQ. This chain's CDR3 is CASSLGLAGADTQYF. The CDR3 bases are TGTGCCAGCAGCTTAGGGCTAGCGGGGGCTGATACGCAGTATTTT. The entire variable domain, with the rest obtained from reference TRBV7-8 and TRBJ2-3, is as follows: GAGVSQSPRYKVAKRGQDVALRCDPISGHVSLFWYQQALGQGPEFLTYFQNEAQLDKSGLPSDRFFAERPEGSVSTLKIQRTQQEDSAVYLCASSLGLAGADTQYFGPGTRLTVL.

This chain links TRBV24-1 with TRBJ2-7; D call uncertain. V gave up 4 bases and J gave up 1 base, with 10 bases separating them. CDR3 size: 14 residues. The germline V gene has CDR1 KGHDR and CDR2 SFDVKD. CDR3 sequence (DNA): TGTGCCACCAGTGACCCACAAACGTCCTACGAGCAGTACTTC. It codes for CATSDPQTSYEQYF.

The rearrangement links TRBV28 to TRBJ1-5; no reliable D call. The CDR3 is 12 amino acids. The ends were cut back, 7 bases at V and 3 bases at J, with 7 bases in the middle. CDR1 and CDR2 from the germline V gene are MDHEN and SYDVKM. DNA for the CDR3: TGTGCCAGCAAAATCAACAATCAGCCCCAGCATTTT. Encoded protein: CASKINNQPQHF.

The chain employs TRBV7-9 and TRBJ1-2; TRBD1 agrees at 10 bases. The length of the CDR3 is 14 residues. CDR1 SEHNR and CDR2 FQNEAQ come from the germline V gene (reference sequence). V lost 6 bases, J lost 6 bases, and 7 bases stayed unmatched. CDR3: CASSLRQGADGYTF. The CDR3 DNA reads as TGTGCCAGCAGTCTTAGACAGGGGGCGGATGGCTACACCTTC.

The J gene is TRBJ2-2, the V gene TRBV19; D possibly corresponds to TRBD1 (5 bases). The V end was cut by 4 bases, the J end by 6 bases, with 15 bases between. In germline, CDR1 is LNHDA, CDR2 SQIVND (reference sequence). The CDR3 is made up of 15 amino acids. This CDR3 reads CASSNRGRQAGELFF. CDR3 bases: TGTGCCAGTAGTAATAGGGGTAGGCAGGCCGGGGAGCTGTTTTTT.

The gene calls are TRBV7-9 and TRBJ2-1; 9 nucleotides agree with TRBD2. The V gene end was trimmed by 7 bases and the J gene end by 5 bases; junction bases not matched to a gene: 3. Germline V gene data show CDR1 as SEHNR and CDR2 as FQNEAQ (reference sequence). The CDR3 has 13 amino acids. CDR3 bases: TGTGCCAGCACGGGACTAGCTGACAATGAGCAGTTCTTC. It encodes CASTGLADNEQFF.

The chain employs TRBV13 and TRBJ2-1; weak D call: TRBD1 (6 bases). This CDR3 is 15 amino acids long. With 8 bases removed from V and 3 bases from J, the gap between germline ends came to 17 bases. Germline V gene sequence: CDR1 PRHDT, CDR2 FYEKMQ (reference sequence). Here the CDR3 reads CASRRGRGNYNEQFF. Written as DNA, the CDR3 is TGTGCCAGCCGAAGGGGGAGAGGGAACTACAATGAGCAGTTCTTC.

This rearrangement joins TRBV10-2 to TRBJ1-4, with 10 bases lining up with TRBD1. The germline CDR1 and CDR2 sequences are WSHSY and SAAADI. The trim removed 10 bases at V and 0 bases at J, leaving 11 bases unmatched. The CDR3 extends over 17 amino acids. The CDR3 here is CATGGTGDVATNEKLFF. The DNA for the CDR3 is TGCGCCACCGGGGGGACAGGGGACGTTGCAACTAATGAAAAACTGTTTTTT.

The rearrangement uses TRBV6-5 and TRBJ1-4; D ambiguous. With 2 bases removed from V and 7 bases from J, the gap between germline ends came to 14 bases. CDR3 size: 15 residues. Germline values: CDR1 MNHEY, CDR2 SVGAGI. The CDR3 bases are TGTGCCAGCAGTTACCGGACTCCCCTGGGTGAAAAACTGTTTTTT. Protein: CASSYRTPLGEKLFF.

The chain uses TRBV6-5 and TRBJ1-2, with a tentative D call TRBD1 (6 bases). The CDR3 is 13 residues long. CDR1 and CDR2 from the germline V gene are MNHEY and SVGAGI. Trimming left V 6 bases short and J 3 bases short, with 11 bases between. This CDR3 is CASSPQGYYGYTF. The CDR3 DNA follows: TGTGCCAGCAGCCCACAGGGCTACTATGGCTACACCTTC.

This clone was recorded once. CDR3 DNA sequence: TGTGCCAGCAGTTGGCCTCCGAGGACAGCCGACTCCTACGAGCAGTACTTC. It encodes CASSWPPRTADSYEQYF. The V call is TRBV28, the J call TRBJ2-7; possible D gene TRBD1, 6 bases. This CDR3 contains 17 residues. Germline V gene data show CDR1 as MDHEN and CDR2 as SYDVKM. The V gene lost 4 bases and the J gene lost 0 bases, with 19 bases spanning the gap.

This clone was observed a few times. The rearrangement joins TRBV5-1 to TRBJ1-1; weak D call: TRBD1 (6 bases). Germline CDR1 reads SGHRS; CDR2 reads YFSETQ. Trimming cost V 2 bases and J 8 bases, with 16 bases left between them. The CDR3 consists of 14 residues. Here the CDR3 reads CASSLQGREKEAFF. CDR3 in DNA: TGCGCCAGCAGCTTACAGGGCAGAGAAAAAGAAGCTTTCTTT.

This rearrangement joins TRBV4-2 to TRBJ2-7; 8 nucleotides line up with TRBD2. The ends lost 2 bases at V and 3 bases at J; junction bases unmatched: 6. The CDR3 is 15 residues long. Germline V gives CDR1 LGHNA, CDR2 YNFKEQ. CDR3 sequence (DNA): TGTGCCAGCAGCCAATACGGGACTAGTTACTACGAGCAGTACTTC. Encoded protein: CASSQYGTSYYEQYF.